These 27 T cell receptor beta chains originate from one sample sequenced in a study of glioma-infiltrating T cells. Amplification of TCR alpha and beta CDR3 regions from RNA used iRepertoire nested multiplex PCR. TCRdb ran MiXCR on the multiplex PCR reads and lists one entry per CDR3 protein. This table has approximately 90,000 distinct CDR3 sequences, 20% to 25% appearing once. Source material: glioma tissue, nonneoplastic brain tissue, or PBMCs (not recorded which). These receptors were obtained from a human donor with low-grade glioma or glioblastoma, undergoing nonglioma brain surgery, or in good health (not recorded which).

The chain recombines TRBV6-2 or TRBV6-3 with TRBJ2-3; D is undetermined. Germline V gives CDR1 MNHEY, CDR2 SVGEGT. The CDR3 is 13 residues long. Trimming removed 9 bases from V and 4 bases from J, with 14 bases in between. The CDR3 region has the DNA TGTGCCAGTAAAAGCTCGAGCGCAGATACGCAGTATTTT. This sequence encodes CASKSSSADTQYF.

The chain links TRBV18 to TRBJ1-1; possibly TRBD1 for D (6 bases). CDR3 size: 15 residues. Germline values: CDR1 KGHSH, CDR2 LQKENI. DNA for the CDR3: TGTGTTAGCTCATCAAAACAGGGCCCCATTGCTGAAGCTTTCTTT. This gives the protein CVSSSKQGPIAEAFF.

Many counts were recorded for this clonotype. The chain is built from TRBV7-2 and TRBJ2-3, with 10 bases aligning to TRBD2. The CDR3 spans 17 residues. Germline V lookup: CDR1 SGHTA, CDR2 FQGNSA. Unmatched junction bases numbered 3, after V lost 0 bases and J lost 0 bases. The CDR3 DNA sequence: TGTGCCAGCAGCTTAGCGGTGACTAGCGGGAGCACAGATACGCAGTATTTT. The encoded protein is CASSLAVTSGSTDTQYF. The variable domain in full, with the rest retrieved from reference TRBV7-2 and TRBJ2-3, is GAGVSQSPSNKVTEKGKDVELRCDPISGHTALYWYRQSLGQGLEFLIYFQGNSAPDKSGLPSDRFSAERTGGSVSTLTIQRTQQEDSAVYLCASSLAVTSGSTDTQYFGPGTRLTVL.

The chain has TRBV7-6 and TRBJ1-3, with D maybe TRBD1 (5 bases). The ends were cut back, 7 bases at V and 1 base at J, with 17 bases in the middle. The germline V gene encodes CDR1 SGHVS and CDR2 FNYEAQ. The CDR3 runs to 16 residues. The CDR3 loop is CASTSQGLVSGNTIYF. DNA for the CDR3: TGTGCCAGCACATCGCAGGGTTTGGTTTCTGGAAACACCATATATTTT.

Regarding this clonotype: A read error may be the cause here, since a much bigger clone is one base away. The V call is TRBV12-3 or TRBV12-4, the J call TRBJ1-3; D remains unclear. V dropped 7 bases and J dropped 3 bases, with 19 bases sitting between them. There are 16 residues in the CDR3. The CDR3 nucleotides read TGTGCCAGCAAAAGCATGGGTCTGCTCTTTGGAAACACCATATATTTT. It translates to CASKSMGLLFGNTIYF.

This clonotype has ten or more counts. The chain combines TRBV10-3 with TRBJ2-7; D may be TRBD1 or TRBD2 (5 bases each). This CDR3 has 13 amino acids. Between the trimmed V and J ends, which lost 6 bases and 0 bases, there was a span of 9 bases. Germline V lookup: CDR1 ENHRY, CDR2 SYGVKD. The CDR3 is CAIRGESSYEQYF. CDR3 in DNA: TGTGCCATCAGGGGGGAAAGCTCCTACGAGCAGTACTTC.

This clonotype has more than one count but fewer than ten. This clone may be a read error of a much larger clone one base away. V usage is TRBV6-1 and J usage is TRBJ2-1, with TRBD2 matching 13 bases. The V segment lost 7 bases and the J segment 7 bases; nucleotides outside the gene matches: 13. The germline gives CDR1 MNHNS, CDR2 SASEGT. The CDR3 contains 17 residues. CDR3 region: CASNSTTSGRAPNEQFF. Written as DNA, the CDR3 is TGTGCCAGCAATTCTACCACTAGCGGGAGGGCCCCTAATGAGCAGTTCTTC.

About this clonotype itself: A much larger clone is a single base away; this may be a read error. The conserved closing phenylalanine or tryptophan is absent in this CDR3, likely reflecting a read error. CDR3 residues: CATSREGRGIYEQYL. The CDR3 region has the DNA TGTGCCACCAGCAGAGAGGGCAGGGGAATATACGAGCAGTACCTC. The rearrangement joins TRBV15 to TRBJ2-7, with a weak D call TRBD1 (6 bases). The V gene lost 0 bases and the J gene lost 4 bases, with 13 bases spanning the gap. Germline-derived CDR1 and CDR2 are LNHNV and YYDKDF (reference sequence). CDR3 size: 15 residues.

This clonotype was detected ten times or more. The rearrangement joins TRBV7-2 to TRBJ2-1; 13 nucleotides agree with TRBD2. V shed 5 bases, J shed 0 bases, and the junction held 7 bases outside the gene matches. CDR1 SGHTA and CDR2 FQGNSA come from the germline V gene. This CDR3 has 18 residues. CDR3 DNA: TGTGCCAGCAGCCTGACTAGCGGGAGGACCCGCTCCTACAATGAGCAGTTCTTC. Translated, it gives CASSLTSGRTRSYNEQFF.

In its sample, this clonotype was seen a few times. The V and J genes are TRBV12-3 or TRBV12-4 and TRBJ1-5, with D perhaps TRBD1 (6 bases). Trimming pared 4 bases from V and 3 bases from J, leaving 10 bases between. The CDR3 extends over 14 amino acids. CDR3 bases: TGTGCCAGCAGTTACCAGGGGTCCAATCAGCCCCAGCATTTT. Translation: CASSYQGSNQPQHF.

With respect to this clonotype: A much bigger clone sits one base away, suggesting this may be a read error. J is TRBJ2-1 and V is TRBV2; D is uncertain. The CDR3 has 14 residues. Germline CDR1 and CDR2: SNHLY and FYNNEI. CDR3 in amino acids: CASARPDGYIEQFF. DNA for the CDR3: TGTGCCAGCGCCAGGCCGGACGGATACATTGAGCAGTTCTTC.

Of note for this clonotype: A read error is possible here, since a much larger clone lies one base away. The rearrangement joins TRBV12-3 or TRBV12-4 to TRBJ1-3, with D uncertain. This CDR3 has 16 amino acids. In DNA form, the CDR3 reads TGTGCCAGCAGTTTCAGCCTGGAGGGTACTGGAAGCACCATATATTTT. Its translation: CASSFSLEGTGSTIYF.

The table lists this clonotype with many counts. Written as DNA, the CDR3 is TGTGCCACCAGCATTGGACTAACATTAAGCACCGGGGAGCTGTTTTTT. The encoded protein is CATSIGLTLSTGELFF. The chain recombines TRBV15 with TRBJ2-2, with TRBD2 as a possible D gene (6 bases). This CDR3 region has 16 residues. The germline V gene has CDR1 LNHNV and CDR2 YYDKDF (reference sequence). Trimming took off 4 bases at V and 4 bases at J, with 16 bases between the two ends.

This clonotype occurred many times. The rearrangement links TRBV14 to TRBJ2-7; D gene ambiguous. CDR3 length: 13 residues. Trimming took 0 bases from V and 3 from J, leaving 6 bases between them. Looked up from germline, CDR1 is SGHDN and CDR2 is FVKESK. The CDR3 nucleotides read TGTGCCAGCAGCCAAGATTGGGACTACGAGCAGTACTTC. Translating gives CASSQDWDYEQYF.

This clonotype was found a few times. The V and J genes are TRBV11-2 and TRBJ2-3; D gene uncertain. The germline CDR1 and CDR2 sequences are SGHAT and FQNNGV. CDR3 length: 15 residues. Deletions cut 6 bases from V and 0 bases from J, with 13 bases between. This chain's CDR3 is CASRRPRPSTDTQYF. CDR3 bases: TGTGCCAGCAGACGCCCGCGACCCAGCACAGATACGCAGTATTTT.

This chain joins TRBV2 and TRBJ2-7; 8 nucleotides agree with TRBD1. Germline lookup yields CDR1 SNHLY and CDR2 FYNNEI. V was clipped by 8 bases and J by 5 bases; unmatched bases: 8. The CDR3 totals 13 residues. As DNA, the CDR3 is TGTGCCAGCCGAGCGCAGGGGGCCCACGAGCAGTACTTC. As protein: CASRAQGAHEQYF. The whole variable domain, remainder taken from reference TRBV2 and TRBJ2-7, is EPEVTQTPSHQVTQMGQEVILRCVPISNHLYFYWYRQILGQKVEFLVSFYNNEISEKSEIFDDQFSVERPDGSNFTLKIRSTKLEDSAMYFCASRAQGAHEQYFGPGTRLTVT.

There are many counts of this clonotype. The chain employs TRBV20-1 and TRBJ1-2; D possibly corresponds to TRBD1 (5 bases). Between the trimmed V and J ends, which lost 0 bases and 4 bases, there was a span of 24 bases. This CDR3 is 18 amino acids long. The germline V gene has CDR1 DFQATT and CDR2 SNEGSKA (reference sequence). The CDR3 protein is CSARDRSGRVGAVYGYTF. Written as DNA, the CDR3 is TGCAGTGCTAGAGATCGGTCGGGCAGGGTCGGGGCCGTCTATGGCTACACCTTC.

This clonotype was picked up many times. This chain links TRBV20-1 with TRBJ2-3, with 7 bases lining up with TRBD2. Germline values: CDR1 DFQATT, CDR2 SNEGSKA (reference sequence). The CDR3 is 13 amino acids. In DNA form, the CDR3 reads TGCAGCCGTAGGGAGGGCCGGGAAGATACGCAGTATTTT. Translated: CSRREGREDTQYF.

The chain recombines TRBV30 with TRBJ2-1; 12 bases are a match to TRBD2. CDR1 GTSNPN and CDR2 SVGIG come from the germline V gene (reference sequence). The CDR3 covers 13 residues. V trimming: 7 bases; J trimming: 7 bases; junction bases outside the gene matches: 5. This CDR3 is CASTSGSWNEQFF. CDR3 DNA sequence: TGTGCCTCGACTAGCGGGAGTTGGAATGAGCAGTTCTTC.

A word on this clonotype: One end of the junction fails to match germline, which may point to a read error. V usage is TRBV11-2 and J usage is TRBJ1-6; 9 positions match TRBD1. CDR1 and CDR2 from the germline V gene are SGHAT and FQNNGV. This CDR3 comprises 14 residues. Here the CDR3 reads CTSSRDRVNSPLHF. The DNA for the CDR3 is TGTACCAGCAGTCGGGACAGGGTTAATTCACCCCTCCACTTT. Combining the CDR3 with reference TRBV11-2 and TRBJ1-6 gives the whole variable domain EAGVAQSPRYKIIEKRQSVAFWCNPISGHATLYWYQQILGQGPKLLIQFQNNGVVDDSQLPKDRFSAERLKGVDSTLKIQPAKLEDSAVYLCTSSRDRVNSPLHFGNGTRLTVT.

This clonotype was detected many times. The genes are TRBV18 and TRBJ1-1; 9 bases match TRBD1. The CDR3 is 13 amino acids. In germline, CDR1 is KGHSH, CDR2 LQKENI. Trimming took 6 bases from V and 10 from J; bases not matched to a gene: 9. The CDR3, as DNA: TGTGCCAGCTCCCAACAGGGGGCTGAGGTAGCTTTCTTT. It yields the protein CASSQQGAEVAFF.

In the case of this clonotype: This sequence may be a read error, since a much larger clone differs from it by one base. The chain carries TRBV19 and TRBJ2-7; 8 bases match TRBD2. CDR1 is LNHDA, CDR2 SQIVND, per germline (reference sequence). V trimming: 4 bases; J trimming: 3 bases; junction bases outside the gene matches: 8. This CDR3 is built from 15 residues. CDR3 in DNA: TGTGCCAGTAGTACCTCAGGGACTAGAGACTACGAGCAGTACTTC. It is translated as CASSTSGTRDYEQYF.

Ten or more counts support this clonotype. CDR3: CASSYSIVGETQYF. CDR3 sequence (DNA): TGTGCCAGCAGTTACTCGATTGTGGGGGAGACCCAGTACTTC. The gene calls are TRBV6-6 and TRBJ2-5; no clear D. The CDR3 has 14 amino acids. Per the germline V gene, CDR1 is MNHNY and CDR2 is SVGAGI (reference sequence). V lost 0 bases and J lost 5, with 10 bases in between.

The sample holds many counts of this clonotype. The rearrangement joins TRBV6-1 to TRBJ1-5; TRBD1 agrees at 7 bases. CDR1 and CDR2 from the germline V gene are MNHNS and SASEGT. The V gene end was trimmed by 2 bases and the J gene end by 5 bases; junction bases not matched to a gene: 6. The CDR3 runs 15 residues. CDR3 sequence: CASSESRQGDQPQHF. The CDR3 coding sequence is TGTGCCAGCAGTGAATCGCGACAGGGCGATCAGCCCCAGCATTTT.

This clonotype was counted many times. The chain has TRBV6-6 and TRBJ2-1, with 9 nucleotides matching TRBD1. Germline values: CDR1 MNHNY, CDR2 SVGAGI (reference sequence). The J segment lost 8 bases and the V segment lost 2 bases, leaving 7 bases of the junction unmatched. The CDR3 length is 15 residues. This CDR3 reads CASSYGGQGNHEQFF. CDR3 nucleotides: TGTGCCAGCAGTTACGGGGGACAGGGTAACCATGAGCAGTTCTTC.

This clonotype was counted at least ten times. In DNA form, the CDR3 reads TGTGCCAGCAGCTTAGGGGACAATCAGCCCCAGCATTTT. Protein sequence: CASSLGDNQPQHF. The rearrangement uses TRBV7-9 and TRBJ1-5; D is undetermined. Germline CDR1 reads SEHNR; CDR2 reads FQNEAQ (reference sequence). This CDR3 comprises 13 residues. The ends were cut back, 1 base at V and 3 bases at J, with 4 bases in the middle.

This clonotype was seen many times. The chain recombines TRBV20-1 with TRBJ1-2, with 9 bases lining up with TRBD1. Germline loops: CDR1 DFQATT, CDR2 SNEGSKA (reference sequence). The CDR3 spans 16 residues. The V gene end was trimmed by 1 base and the J gene end by 1 base; junction bases not matched to a gene: 7. The CDR3 here is CSARVGQGSLNYGYTF. The CDR3 bases are TGCAGTGCTAGAGTGGGACAGGGATCCCTTAACTATGGCTACACCTTC.